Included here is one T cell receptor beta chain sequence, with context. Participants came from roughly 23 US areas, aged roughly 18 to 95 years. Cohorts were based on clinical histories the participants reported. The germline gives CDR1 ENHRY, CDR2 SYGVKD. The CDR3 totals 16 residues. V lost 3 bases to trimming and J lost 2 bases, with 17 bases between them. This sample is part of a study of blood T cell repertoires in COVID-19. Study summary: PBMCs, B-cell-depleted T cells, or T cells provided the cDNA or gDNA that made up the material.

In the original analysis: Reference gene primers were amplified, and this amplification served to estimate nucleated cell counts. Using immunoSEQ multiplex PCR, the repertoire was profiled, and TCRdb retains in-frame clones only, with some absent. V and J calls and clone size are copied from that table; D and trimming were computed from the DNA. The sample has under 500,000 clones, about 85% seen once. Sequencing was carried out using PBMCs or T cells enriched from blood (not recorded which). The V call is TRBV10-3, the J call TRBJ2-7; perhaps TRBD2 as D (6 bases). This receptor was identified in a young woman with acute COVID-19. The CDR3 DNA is TGTGCCATCAGTGAAGCACCCGGGACTCCCCCCTACGAGCAGTACTTC. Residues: CAISEAPGTPPYEQYF.